The next 31 T cell receptor beta chains were all read from a single sample in a study of control samples from healthy donors and cancer patients. Sequenced by immunoSEQ multiplex PCR; TCRdb stores in-frame clones only, minus some. The repertoire holds 70,000 to 95,000 clones, with more than 70% as singletons. Sequenced: blood. The receptors derive from a man aged 45-65 years in good health.

The CDR3 DNA is TGTGCCAGCTCCGCCGGGGGGCGAGTCGATCAGCCCCAGCATTTT. This sequence encodes CASSAGGRVDQPQHF. The chain links TRBV7-9 to TRBJ1-5; the D gene is possibly TRBD1 (6 bases). The CDR3 has 15 residues. In germline, CDR1 is SEHNR, CDR2 FQNEAQ (reference sequence). V lost 8 bases, J lost 5 bases, and 19 bases lay in between.

This sequence joins TRBV9 and TRBJ2-1; D not resolved. Trimming shortened V by 0 bases and J by 9 bases, and 13 bases separated the two germline ends. The germline V gene has CDR1 SGDLS and CDR2 YYNGEE. The CDR3 totals 14 residues. The CDR3 is CASSVEVTTSEQFF. The CDR3 DNA is TGTGCCAGCAGCGTAGAAGTGACGACAAGTGAGCAGTTCTTC.

In DNA form, the CDR3 reads TGTGCCAGCTCCGGACAGGGGGCGCGGAATGGCTACACCTTC. Translated: CASSGQGARNGYTF. The chain is built from TRBV18 and TRBJ1-2, with 11 nucleotides matching TRBD1. The germline CDR1 and CDR2 sequences are KGHSH and LQKENI. With 6 bases clipped from V and 6 bases from J, the junction kept 6 bases outside the gene matches. The CDR3 contains 14 residues.

The rearrangement links TRBV10-2 to TRBJ1-6, with D perhaps matching TRBD1 (5 bases). Germline V CDR1 and CDR2: WSHSY, SAAADI. Trimming left V 8 bases short and J 9 bases short, with 17 bases between. There are 14 residues in the CDR3. Here the CDR3 DNA reads TGCGCCAGCTACCCGGGGGGGGAGTTTTCACCCCTCCACTTT. It specifies CASYPGGEFSPLHF.

The V gene is TRBV15, the J gene TRBJ1-2; D uncertain. The V gene lost 5 bases and the J gene lost 0 bases, with 22 bases spanning the gap. Germline V gene lookup returns CDR1 LNHNV and CDR2 YYDKDF (reference sequence). CDR3 length equals 18 residues. The CDR3 coding sequence is TGTGCCACCAGCGCCGCACCTCCGGGCCTCCCTACTAACTATGGCTACACCTTC. It translates to CATSAAPPGLPTNYGYTF.

This chain joins TRBV27 and TRBJ2-7; 7 bases are a match to TRBD2. This CDR3 is 12 amino acids long. The germline CDR1 and CDR2 sequences are MNHEY and SMNVEV (reference sequence). Trimming cost V 8 bases and J 6 bases; bases outside gene matches: 7. CDR3 nucleotide sequence: TGTGCCAGCGGCCCGGGAGGTGCCGAGCAGTACGTC. It translates to CASGPGGAEQYV.

This clone was seen only a few times. The chain links TRBV5-8 to TRBJ1-1; 11 bases are a match to TRBD1. Germline V gene sequence: CDR1 SGHTS, CDR2 YDEGEE. V was pared by 3 bases and J by 3 bases, with 4 bases of the junction left unmatched. The CDR3 loop spans 15 amino acids. CDR3 sequence: CASSSGTGGYTEAFF. The CDR3 DNA reads as TGTGCCAGCAGCTCCGGGACAGGGGGATACACTGAAGCTTTCTTT.

The J gene is TRBJ2-7, the V gene TRBV11-3, with 8 bases matching TRBD2. CDR3 length: 15 amino acids. The germline CDR1 and CDR2 sequences are SGHNT and YENEEA. With 7 bases clipped from V and 0 bases from J, the junction kept 8 bases outside the gene matches. The CDR3 spells CASNRGLAGSYEQYF. The CDR3 DNA reads TGTGCCAGCAACCGGGGCCTAGCGGGCTCCTACGAGCAGTACTTC.

This clone has a handful of counts. The chain combines TRBV7-9 with TRBJ1-1; maybe TRBD1 (6 bases). From germline, CDR1 is SEHNR and CDR2 FQNEAQ (reference sequence). This CDR3 is built from 13 residues. The V gene lost 5 bases and the J gene lost 6 bases, with 13 bases spanning the gap. The CDR3 nucleotides read TGTGCCAGCAGCCCTACAGGGATCGCTGAAGCTTTCTTT. Its protein is CASSPTGIAEAFF.

The genes are TRBV5-1 and TRBJ2-1; D possibly uses TRBD1 or TRBD2 (5 bases each). Germline V gene lookup returns CDR1 SGHRS and CDR2 YFSETQ. Deletions cut 4 bases from V and 10 bases from J, with 21 bases between. This CDR3 has 15 amino acids. This chain's CDR3 is CASSIAGTRELEQFF. CDR3 nucleotides: TGCGCCAGCAGCATCGCCGGGACGAGGGAACTGGAGCAGTTCTTC.

The V gene is TRBV4-3, the J gene TRBJ1-1; D unclear. The CDR3 is 15 residues long. V was pared by 1 base and J by 6 bases, with 15 bases between. Germline loops: CDR1 LGHNA, CDR2 YSLEER. DNA for the CDR3: TGCGCCAGCAGCCAAGCCCGGGCCCAGTCAGCTGAAGCTTTCTTT. Amino acids: CASSQARAQSAEAFF.

The rearrangement links TRBV5-1 to TRBJ1-3, with TRBD1 as a possible D gene (5 bases). Trimming took off 4 bases at V and 4 bases at J, with 12 bases between the two ends. CDR1 SGHRS and CDR2 YFSETQ come from the germline V gene. The CDR3 contains 14 residues. The CDR3, as DNA: TGCGCCAGCAGCCCCGACAGCACAGGAAACACCATATATTTT. This translates into CASSPDSTGNTIYF.

The rearrangement uses TRBV10-1 and TRBJ2-7, with TRBD2 as a possible D gene (6 bases). With 5 bases removed from V and 4 bases from J, the gap between germline ends came to 15 bases. The CDR3 length is 14 residues. Germline-derived CDR1 and CDR2 are WNHNN and SYGVQD (reference sequence). The CDR3 DNA reads TGCGCCAGCAGTACGCCTTCTAGCGCATACGAGCAGTACTTC. Translating gives CASSTPSSAYEQYF.

The V gene is TRBV10-3, the J gene TRBJ2-1; 14 bases align to TRBD2. The CDR3 sequence is 17 residues long. After removal of 1 base from V and 8 bases from J, the junction contained 7 bases not matched to a gene. CDR1 and CDR2 (germline): ENHRY, SYGVKD. As DNA, the CDR3 is TGTGCCATCAGTGAGTTTCTTGCGACTAGCGGGAGGGATGAGCAGTTCTTC. Protein product: CAISEFLATSGRDEQFF.

This clone was picked up one time. The chain employs TRBV29-1 and TRBJ2-1; 8 nucleotides match TRBD1. Germline lookup yields CDR1 SQVTM and CDR2 ANQGSEA. V shed 7 bases, J shed 5 bases, and the junction held 4 bases outside the gene matches. This CDR3 contains 12 residues. The CDR3: CSARTGNNEQFF. As DNA, the CDR3 is TGCAGCGCCAGGACAGGGAACAATGAGCAGTTCTTC.

The chain joins TRBV7-2 to TRBJ2-3, with TRBD1 as a possible D gene (6 bases). From germline, CDR1 is SGHTA and CDR2 FQGNSA. Trimming left V 7 bases short and J 5 bases short, with 10 bases between. This CDR3 has 12 amino acids. Here the CDR3 DNA reads TGTGCCAGCAACGTAGGGGGAGATACGCAGTATTTT. It encodes CASNVGGDTQYF.

The chain recombines TRBV18 with TRBJ2-2; D assignment may be TRBD1 or TRBD2 (5 bases each). The CDR3 spans 14 residues. The germline gives CDR1 KGHSH, CDR2 LQKENI. V dropped 5 bases and J dropped 3 bases, with 10 bases sitting between them. CDR3 residues: CASSSGRDTGELFF. The DNA of the CDR3 is TGTGCCAGCTCATCGGGACGGGACACCGGGGAGCTGTTTTTT.

The V call is TRBV7-2, the J call TRBJ2-5, with D uncertain. Trimming took 1 base from V and 1 from J, leaving 10 bases between them. The germline V gene encodes CDR1 SGHTA and CDR2 FQGNSA. This CDR3 comprises 15 residues. CDR3 residues: CASSLGIDPQETQYF. CDR3 nucleotides: TGTGCCAGCAGCTTAGGGATCGATCCCCAAGAGACCCAGTACTTC.

V gene TRBV9 combines with J gene TRBJ2-3; a weak D match, TRBD2 (6 bases). This CDR3 has 15 amino acids. CDR1 is SGDLS and CDR2 is YYNGEE in the germline V gene. Trimming removed 8 bases at V and 2 bases at J, with 18 bases between. This chain's CDR3 is CASLRGLHHTDTQYF. DNA of the CDR3: TGTGCCAGTCTAAGGGGACTCCATCACACAGATACGCAGTATTTT.

This chain links TRBV15 with TRBJ2-6, with 9 bases lining up with TRBD2. The CDR3 runs to 15 residues. J gave up 4 bases and V 6 bases, and 4 bases lay outside the gene matches. From germline, CDR1 is LNHNV and CDR2 YYDKDF (reference sequence). For the CDR3, the DNA is TGTGCCACCAGTCTAGCGGGAAAGGGGGCCAACGTCCTGACTTTC. It encodes CATSLAGKGANVLTF.

The chain links TRBV9 to TRBJ2-3, with TRBD2 as a possible D gene (7 bases). This CDR3 comprises 15 residues. CDR1 and CDR2 from the germline V gene are SGDLS and YYNGEE. V was pared by 4 bases and J by 4 bases, with 16 bases between. The DNA of the CDR3 is TGTGCCAGCAGCCGTAGCGGAGGGGGGGCAGATACGCAGTATTTT. Amino acid sequence: CASSRSGGGADTQYF.

The V call is TRBV19, the J call TRBJ1-3, with D hard to call. CDR1 is LNHDA and CDR2 is SQIVND in the germline V gene (reference sequence). The CDR3 spans 12 residues. Trimming shortened V by 8 bases and J by 4 bases, and 9 bases separated the two germline ends. CDR3 loop: CASQQNGNTIYF. Here the CDR3 DNA reads TGTGCCAGTCAGCAGAACGGAAACACCATATATTTT.

The rearrangement joins TRBV12-3 or TRBV12-4 to TRBJ2-1; D may be TRBD2 (5 bases). Trimming left V 9 bases short and J 0 bases short, with 6 bases between. There are 12 residues in the CDR3. CDR3 residues: CASGSSYNEQFF. The CDR3 DNA sequence: TGTGCCAGTGGGAGCTCCTACAATGAGCAGTTCTTC.

V usage is TRBV11-1 and J usage is TRBJ1-2; the D gene is possibly TRBD1 (5 bases). This CDR3 is built from 14 residues. Germline values: CDR1 SGHAT, CDR2 FQDESV (reference sequence). Trimming took off 6 bases at V and 4 bases at J, with 15 bases between the two ends. The CDR3 protein is CASRGHPPLYGYTF. In DNA form, the CDR3 reads TGTGCCAGCAGAGGACATCCCCCCCTCTATGGCTACACCTTC. Complete variable domain (other parts from reference TRBV11-1 and TRBJ1-2): EAEVAQSPRYKITEKSQAVAFWCDPISGHATLYWYRQILGQGPELLVQFQDESVVDDSQLPKDRFSAERLKGVDSTLKIQPAELGDSAMYLCASRGHPPLYGYTFGSGTRLTVV.

The chain joins TRBV9 to TRBJ2-1; a possible D gene is TRBD2 (5 bases). The CDR3 spans 14 residues. The V gene lost 4 bases and the J gene lost 3 bases, with 11 bases spanning the gap. From germline, CDR1 is SGDLS and CDR2 YYNGEE. Here the CDR3 DNA reads TGTGCCAGCAGCTCCAGTGGACTCTACAATGAGCAGTTCTTC. Translating it yields CASSSSGLYNEQFF.

The rearrangement uses TRBV18 and TRBJ1-2; D is possibly TRBD1 (6 bases). V was clipped by 6 bases and J by 3 bases, with 23 bases between them. This CDR3 comprises 17 residues. The germline CDR1 and CDR2 sequences are KGHSH and LQKENI. CDR3 coding DNA: TGTGCCAGCTCCCCCCCTTCACGGGGGGCGGGTGACTATGGCTACACCTTC. It translates to CASSPPSRGAGDYGYTF.

The gene calls are TRBV11-2 and TRBJ2-7; no clear D. CDR3 length: 12 residues. Germline CDR1 is SGHAT and CDR2 is FQNNGV. V lost 0 bases to trimming and J lost 5 bases, with 5 bases between them. CDR3 nucleotide sequence: TGTGCCAGCAGCTTAGAAGTTCACGAGCAGTACTTC. The encoded protein is CASSLEVHEQYF.

The chain uses TRBV2 and TRBJ2-3; D call uncertain. The CDR3 is made up of 15 amino acids. Germline loops: CDR1 SNHLY, CDR2 FYNNEI. V lost 4 bases and J lost 4, with 15 bases in between. In DNA, the CDR3 is TGTGCCAGCAGTGTTGAGTACCCTAGTGCAGATACGCAGTATTTT. Translation: CASSVEYPSADTQYF.

This sequence joins TRBV7-9 and TRBJ2-7; 7 bases map to TRBD1. Unmatched junction bases numbered 7, after V lost 6 bases and J lost 2 bases. Germline assignment: CDR1 SEHNR and CDR2 FQNEAQ (reference sequence). The CDR3 has 14 residues. CDR3: CASSPGTAPYEQYF. The DNA of the CDR3 is TGTGCCAGCAGTCCCGGGACAGCTCCCTACGAGCAGTACTTC.

The rearrangement joins TRBV12-5 to TRBJ1-5; D remains unclear. V was clipped by 5 bases and J by 1 base, with 6 bases between them. Germline V gene data show CDR1 as LGHNT and CDR2 as FRNRAP. This CDR3 has 13 residues. The CDR3 reads CASGPDSNQPQHF. The CDR3 region has the DNA TGTGCTAGTGGTCCCGACAGCAATCAGCCCCAGCATTTT.

As concerns this clone: The identical CDR3 is also encoded by other nucleotide sequences in the sample. The chain couples TRBV20-1 to TRBJ1-2; D is uncertain. This CDR3 is built from 11 residues. The germline CDR1 and CDR2 sequences are DFQATT and SNEGSKA (reference sequence). V lost 6 bases to trimming and J lost 3 bases, with 8 bases between them. The CDR3 spells CSAGDDYGYTF. The CDR3 DNA is TGCAGTGCGGGTGATGACTATGGCTACACCTTC.